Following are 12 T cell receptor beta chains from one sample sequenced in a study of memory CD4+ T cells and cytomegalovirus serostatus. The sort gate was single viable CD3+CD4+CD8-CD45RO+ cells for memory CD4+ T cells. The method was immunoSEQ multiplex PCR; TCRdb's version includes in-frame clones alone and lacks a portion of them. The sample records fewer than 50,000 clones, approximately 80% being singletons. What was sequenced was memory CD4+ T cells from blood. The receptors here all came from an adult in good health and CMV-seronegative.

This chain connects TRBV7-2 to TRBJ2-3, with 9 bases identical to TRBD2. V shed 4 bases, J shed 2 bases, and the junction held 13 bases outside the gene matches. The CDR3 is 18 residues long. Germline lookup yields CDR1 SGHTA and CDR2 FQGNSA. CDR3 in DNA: TGTGCCAGCAGCTCCATACCGACTAGCGGACGATACACAGATACGCAGTATTTT. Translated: CASSSIPTSGRYTDTQYF. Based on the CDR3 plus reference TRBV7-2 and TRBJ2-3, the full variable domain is GAGVSQSPSNKVTEKGKDVELRCDPISGHTALYWYRQSLGQGLEFLIYFQGNSAPDKSGLPSDRFSAERTGGSVSTLTIQRTQQEDSAVYLCASSSIPTSGRYTDTQYFGPGTRLTVL.

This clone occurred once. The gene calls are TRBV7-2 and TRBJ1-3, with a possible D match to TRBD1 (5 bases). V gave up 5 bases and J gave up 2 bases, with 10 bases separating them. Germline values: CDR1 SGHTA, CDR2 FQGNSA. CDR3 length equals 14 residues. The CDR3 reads CASSVPGAGNTIYF. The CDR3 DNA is TGTGCCAGCAGCGTGCCGGGGGCTGGAAACACCATATATTTT.

CDR3 amino acids: CASSKSRPEGANEKLFF. The CDR3 DNA sequence: TGTGCCAGCAGCAAATCCCGGCCGGAGGGGGCTAATGAAAAACTGTTTTTT. V and J are TRBV21-1 and TRBJ1-4. TRBV21-1 is a pseudogene segment. The CDR3 consists of 17 residues.

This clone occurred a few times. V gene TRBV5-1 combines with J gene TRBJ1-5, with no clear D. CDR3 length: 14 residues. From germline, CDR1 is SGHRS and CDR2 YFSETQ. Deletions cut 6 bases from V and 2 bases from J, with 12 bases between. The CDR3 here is CASKEGNGNQPQHF. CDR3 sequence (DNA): TGCGCCAGCAAGGAGGGCAACGGCAATCAGCCCCAGCATTTT. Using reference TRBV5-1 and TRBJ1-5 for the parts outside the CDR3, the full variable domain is KAGVTQTPRYLIKTRGQQVTLSCSPISGHRSVSWYQQTPGQGLQFLFEYFSETQRNKGNFPGRFSGRQFSNSRSEMNVSTLELGDSALYLCASKEGNGNQPQHFGDGTRLSIL.

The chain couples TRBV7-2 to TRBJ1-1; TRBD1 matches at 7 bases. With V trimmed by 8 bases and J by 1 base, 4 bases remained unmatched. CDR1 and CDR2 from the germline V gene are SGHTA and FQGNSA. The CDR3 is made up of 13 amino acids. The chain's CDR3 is CASGWTGNTEAFF. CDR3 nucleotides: TGTGCCAGCGGGTGGACAGGGAACACTGAAGCTTTCTTT.

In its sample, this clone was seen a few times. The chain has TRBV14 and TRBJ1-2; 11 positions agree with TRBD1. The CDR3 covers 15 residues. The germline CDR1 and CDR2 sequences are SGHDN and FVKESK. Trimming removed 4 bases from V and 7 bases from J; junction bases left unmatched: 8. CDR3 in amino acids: CASSRRTGGAGGYTF. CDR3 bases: TGTGCCAGCAGCCGAAGGACAGGGGGCGCGGGTGGCTACACCTTC.

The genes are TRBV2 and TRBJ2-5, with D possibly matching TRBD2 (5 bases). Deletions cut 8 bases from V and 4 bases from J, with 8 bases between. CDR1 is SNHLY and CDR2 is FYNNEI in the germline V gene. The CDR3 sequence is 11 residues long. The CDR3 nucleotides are TGTGCCAGCCGGCGGGCAGAGACCCAGTACTTC. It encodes CASRRAETQYF.

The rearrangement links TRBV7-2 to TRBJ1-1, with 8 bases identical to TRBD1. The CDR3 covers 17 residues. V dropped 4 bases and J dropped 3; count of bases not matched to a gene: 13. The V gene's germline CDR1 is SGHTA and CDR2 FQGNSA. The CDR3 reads CASSSQDRAFGDTEAFF. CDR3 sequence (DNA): TGTGCCAGCAGCTCCCAGGACAGGGCTTTTGGGGACACTGAAGCTTTCTTT. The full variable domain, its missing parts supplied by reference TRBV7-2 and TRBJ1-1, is GAGVSQSPSNKVTEKGKDVELRCDPISGHTALYWYRQSLGQGLEFLIYFQGNSAPDKSGLPSDRFSAERTGGSVSTLTIQRTQQEDSAVYLCASSSQDRAFGDTEAFFGQGTRLTVV.

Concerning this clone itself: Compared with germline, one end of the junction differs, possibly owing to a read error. The CDR3 sequence: CASSVAGGPYEQYF. The CDR3 bases are TGTGCCAGCAGCGTAGCGGGAGGGCCTTACGAGCAGTACTTC. The V and J genes are TRBV7-2 and TRBJ2-7; 11 bases map to TRBD2. There are 14 residues in the CDR3. The germline CDR1 and CDR2 sequences are SGHTA and FQGNSA.

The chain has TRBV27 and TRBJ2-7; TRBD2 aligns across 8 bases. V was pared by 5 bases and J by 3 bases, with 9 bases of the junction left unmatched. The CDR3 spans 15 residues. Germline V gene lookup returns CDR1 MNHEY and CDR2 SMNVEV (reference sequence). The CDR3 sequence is CASSPRLATNYEQYF. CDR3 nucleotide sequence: TGTGCCAGCAGTCCACGACTAGCGACTAACTACGAGCAGTACTTC.

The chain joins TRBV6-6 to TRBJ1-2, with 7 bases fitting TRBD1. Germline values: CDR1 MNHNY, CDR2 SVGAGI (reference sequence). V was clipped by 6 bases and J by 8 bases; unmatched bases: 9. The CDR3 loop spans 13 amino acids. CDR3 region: CASSPLRQGGYTF. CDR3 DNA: TGTGCCAGCAGCCCACTAAGACAGGGAGGCTACACCTTC.

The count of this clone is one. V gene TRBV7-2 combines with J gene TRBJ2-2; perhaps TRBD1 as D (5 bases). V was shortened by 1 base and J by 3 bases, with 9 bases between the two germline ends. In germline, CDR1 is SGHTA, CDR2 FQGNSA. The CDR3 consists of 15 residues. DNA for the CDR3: TGTGCCAGCAGCTTAGGGGGCCAGGACACCGGGGAGCTGTTTTTT. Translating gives CASSLGGQDTGELFF. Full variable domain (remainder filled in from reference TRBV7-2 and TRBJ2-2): GAGVSQSPSNKVTEKGKDVELRCDPISGHTALYWYRQSLGQGLEFLIYFQGNSAPDKSGLPSDRFSAERTGGSVSTLTIQRTQQEDSAVYLCASSLGGQDTGELFFGEGSRLTVL.